This T cell receptor beta chain was sequenced for a study of T-cell reconstitution after alpha-beta-depleted transplantation in children. Looked up from germline, CDR1 is SGHVS and CDR2 is FQNEAQ. The CDR3 has 16 amino acids. The germline V and J ends were trimmed by 2 bases and 1 base, with 11 bases remaining between them. Using unique molecular identifiers, the investigators prepared the TCRbeta library. TCRdb re-analysed the PCR reads in MiXCR, keeping a single row per CDR3 protein. The data show about 230,000 distinct CDR3 sequences, 8% to 10% seen once. The material sequenced was PBMCs from the stem cell graft donor, taken from the stem cell graft. This sequence joins TRBV7-8 and TRBJ2-2; D unclear. The sequence came from a human donor who donated a stem cell graft to a child with acute lymphoblastic leukemia. CDR3: CASSLHPNGNTGELFF. CDR3 nucleotides: TGTGCCAGCAGCTTACACCCCAATGGGAACACCGGGGAGCTGTTTTTT.